This T cell receptor (beta chain) derives from a study of cytomegalovirus exposure and HLA in healthy donors (dated by TCRdb to 2017 to 2019). About the investigation overall: According to a later analysis, one platform produced both the roughly 110 validation repertoires and the 670 or so repertoires of the first cohort. To predict cytomegalovirus infection status, the study combined high-throughput TCR immunosequencing, statistical association of individual TCRs with disease status, and machine learning. The study aimed to test whether signatures of past pathogen exposure could be identified by cataloging public T cell receptors. Besides the first cohort of about 730 subjects, a separate validation cohort made up of 90 to 150 different subjects was used.

The library was prepared using the immunoSEQ multiplex PCR assay. The authors' analysis ran thus. A statistical classification framework was built for diagnosing cytomegalovirus status from the catalog of TCR beta chain sequences. Here the immuneACCESS table is served through TCRdb, limited to in-frame sequences with V and J called. Missing clones are a known gap in these copies; in checked studies unresolved V genes cover under half, and the rest lacks a known reason. From that table come the V and J calls and clone size; the DNA was used to work out D and trimming. In this sample the table shows 150,000 to 200,000 clones, approximately 81% of which occur a single time. The ten most abundant clones make up more than 8.5% of the sample. Points the paper makes about the study in general: The authors suggested that the approach could potentially be generalized to other disease states and immunological phenotypes. The classifier was reported to diagnose cytomegalovirus status with high specificity and sensitivity in both the original and validation cohorts. The study listed 164 TCR beta chains as associated with cytomegalovirus. In vitro tests confirmed that a few of the cytomegalovirus-associated TCR beta chains recognize cytomegalovirus antigens. A later analysis lacked HLA typing for the validation cohort, so it scored co-occurrence in that cohort across all 120 repertoires. Most TCR sequences were observed very rarely across donors, whereas some public TCRs were present in many individuals. In a later analysis, TCRs clustered in the first cohort were found to also tend to co-occur in the 120 validation repertoires, with approximately 94% of cluster scores above 0.

The CDR3, cysteine through phenylalanine, is 13 amino acids long. The sequence is cut down to CDR3 DNA, 39 bases in frame from base 1. V and J lose 4 bases and 6 bases, and a span of 10 bases separates them. Taken from the germline V gene, the CDR1 and CDR2 loops are SGHTA and FQGNSA. Details on this clone: This receptor's antigen is unknown. No much larger clone is present one base from it, and per-base qualities are unavailable.

The donors were included in the validation cohort of around 120 subjects, a group kept apart from the roughly 730-subject first cohort. This sequence uses TRBV7-2 and TRBJ2-1; a weak D assignment points to TRBD2 (5 bases agree). Sequences were obtained from PBMCs. This receptor was obtained from a man under 40 in good health and CMV-seropositive. CDR3 reads: CASSYGLTNEQFF. DNA sequence: TGTGCCAGCAGCTACGGACTTACCAATGAGCAGTTCTTC.